These 26 T cell receptor beta chains came from one sample sequenced in a study of spatial heterogeneity in lung cancer. MiXCR, applied by TCRdb to the 5' RACE reads, yields one record per CDR3 protein. The data show a few thousand distinct CDR3 sequences, about 29% seen once. As to time point: sample taken at primary tumor resection. Sequencing of whole RNA from tumor, nontumor lung or frozen PBMC involved no sorting. Sample: PBMCs, taken at surgery. The receptors were sampled from a female donor with early-stage non-small cell lung cancer.

A few counts support this clonotype. Because this beta chain is a stray read in a library intended to capture alpha chains, its abundance should not be given much weight. This chain links TRBV28 with TRBJ2-2, with D uncertain. Between the trimmed V and J ends, which lost 6 bases and 5 bases, there was a span of 4 bases. Germline values: CDR1 MDHEN, CDR2 SYDVKM. The CDR3 is 11 amino acids. The CDR3 bases are TGTGCCAGCAGAGAGACCGGGGAGCTGTTTTTT. This encodes CASRETGELFF.

In the case of this clonotype: Because this beta chain is a stray read in a library intended to capture alpha chains, its abundance should not be given much weight. The chain uses TRBV28 and TRBJ2-5; possibly TRBD1 for D (6 bases). The CDR3 spans 14 residues. From germline, CDR1 is MDHEN and CDR2 SYDVKM. Trimming shortened V by 6 bases and J by 9 bases, and 20 bases separated the two germline ends. This chain's CDR3 is CASSPSPGQPSQYF. DNA of the CDR3: TGTGCCAGCAGCCCCTCGCCGGGACAACCGTCCCAGTACTTC.

This clonotype was counted once. Being off target in a library aimed at alpha chains, this beta chain has a size of little meaning. In nucleotides, the CDR3 is TGTGCCAGCAGCCGGGAGGTTGAGCAGTTCTTC. Translating it yields CASSREVEQFF. The chain employs TRBV3-1 and TRBJ2-1, with D perhaps TRBD2 (6 bases). V lost 4 bases and J lost 9, with 7 bases in between. The CDR3 has 11 residues. Germline V gives CDR1 LGHDT, CDR2 YNNKEL (reference sequence).

This clonotype was observed a handful of times. The library was designed around alpha chains, so this beta chain is a stray read whose abundance carries little weight. The chain couples TRBV18 to TRBJ2-3; no definite D call. This CDR3 spans 12 amino acids. The germline V gene encodes CDR1 KGHSH and CDR2 LQKENI. The ends were cut back, 1 base at V and 4 bases at J, with 3 bases in the middle. CDR3 residues: CASSPRPDTQYF. The CDR3 DNA sequence: TGTGCCAGCTCACCACGCCCAGATACGCAGTATTTT.

Details on this clonotype: This beta chain is a stray read from a library made for alpha chains; its abundance is not meaningful. The chain carries TRBV20-1 and TRBJ2-3; a possible D gene is TRBD1 (7 bases). The V end lost 5 bases, the J end lost 6 bases, and 18 bases lay between the germline ends. The CDR3 totals 14 residues. Germline-derived CDR1 and CDR2 are DFQATT and SNEGSKA (reference sequence). CDR3 bases: TGCAGTGCTCCCCCGGAGGGGGCCTCGGATACGCAGTATTTT. Its translation is CSAPPEGASDTQYF.

This clonotype is labeled medium-sized. The library was designed around alpha chains, so this beta chain is a stray read whose abundance carries little weight. The chain recombines TRBV29-1 with TRBJ2-3; unclear D gene. CDR1 SQVTM and CDR2 ANQGSEA come from the germline V gene. This CDR3 is 15 amino acids long. Between the trimmed V and J ends, which lost 4 bases and 1 base, there was a span of 15 bases. The CDR3 region is CSVGSRLGGTDTQYF. In DNA form, the CDR3 reads TGCAGCGTTGGGAGCCGACTTGGCGGCACAGATACGCAGTATTTT.

Remarks on this clonotype: This beta chain is an unintended read in a library built for alpha chains; its size means little. The chain combines TRBV4-3 with TRBJ1-1, with D unresolved. The CDR3 extends over 13 amino acids. In germline, CDR1 is LGHNA, CDR2 YSLEER. V was pared by 0 bases and J by 1 base, with 3 bases between. CDR3 region: CASSQEKNTEAFF. CDR3 DNA: TGCGCCAGCAGCCAAGAAAAGAACACTGAAGCTTTCTTT.

Worth noting for this clonotype: This beta chain appears as a stray read in a library generated for alpha chains; its size is not informative. J is TRBJ2-6 and V is TRBV11-2; TRBD1 is a possible D gene (6 bases). The CDR3 runs to 17 residues. CDR1 is SGHAT, CDR2 FQNNGV, per germline. With 2 bases removed from V and 2 bases from J, the gap between germline ends came to 13 bases. Here the CDR3 reads CASSLRVRGAGANVLTF. DNA for the CDR3: TGTGCCAGCAGCTTACGGGTCAGGGGCGCTGGGGCCAACGTCCTGACTTTC.

As to this clonotype: This beta chain turned up in a library designed for alpha chains; as an off-target read, its abundance says little. This chain uses TRBV29-1 with TRBJ2-7; 11 bases map to TRBD1. Trimming cost V 3 bases and J 3 bases; bases outside gene matches: 4. Germline assignment: CDR1 SQVTM and CDR2 ANQGSEA. There are 14 residues in the CDR3. CDR3 in amino acids: CSVDSGTGGYEQYF. The CDR3 DNA is TGCAGCGTTGACTCCGGGACAGGGGGCTACGAGCAGTACTTC.

Turning to this clonotype: A library prepared for alpha chains yielded this beta chain as an off-target read; its size is of little meaning. V usage is TRBV7-8 and J usage is TRBJ2-1; D is uncertain. CDR3 size: 12 residues. Deletions cut 2 bases from V and 8 bases from J, with 7 bases between. Germline CDR1 SGHVS, CDR2 FQNEAQ. In DNA form, the CDR3 reads TGTGCCAGCAGCTTATTTCTCGATGAGCAGTTCTTC. It translates to CASSLFLDEQFF.

This clonotype was recorded a few times. This beta chain appears as a stray read in a library generated for alpha chains; its size is not informative. The V call is TRBV20-1, the J call TRBJ2-4, with D perhaps TRBD1 (6 bases). Germline CDR1 is DFQATT and CDR2 is SNEGSKA (reference sequence). Trimming stripped 6 bases from V and 0 bases from J, with 15 bases between. The CDR3 has 15 amino acids. The CDR3 DNA follows: TGCAGTGCCCCTGGACAGCCGATAGCCAAAAACATTCAGTACTTC. Amino acids: CSAPGQPIAKNIQYF.

A remark on this clonotype: The size of this beta chain means little, since it is a stray read in a library made for alpha chains. J is TRBJ2-2 and V is TRBV19, with a tentative D call TRBD1 (6 bases). CDR3 size: 15 residues. Germline-derived CDR1 and CDR2 are LNHDA and SQIVND (reference sequence). The germline V and J ends were trimmed by 0 bases and 6 bases, with 11 bases remaining between them. The CDR3 loop reads CASSIDGTFPGELFF. For the CDR3, the DNA is TGTGCCAGTAGTATAGACGGGACATTTCCCGGGGAGCTGTTTTTT.

This clonotype has a single count. Within a library made for alpha chains, this beta chain is off target, and its count is uninformative. The rearrangement links TRBV10-3 to TRBJ2-5, with D possibly being TRBD1 (6 bases). This CDR3 is 15 amino acids long. CDR1 and CDR2 (germline): ENHRY, SYGVKD. Trimming took 6 bases from V and 1 from J, leaving 15 bases between them. Here the CDR3 DNA reads TGTGCCATCAGCAGGGGACGGCCGCCCCAAGAGACCCAGTACTTC. As protein: CAISRGRPPQETQYF.

For this clonotype: This beta chain is a stray sequence in a library constructed for alpha chains; its clone size is not meaningful. This sequence joins TRBV29-1 and TRBJ2-2; D may be TRBD2 (6 bases). The CDR3 contains 14 residues. In germline, CDR1 is SQVTM, CDR2 ANQGSEA. The V end was cut by 5 bases, the J end by 5 bases, with 15 bases between. The CDR3, as DNA: TGCAGCGTTTCTCACGCGGGAAGGACCGGGGAGCTGTTTTTT. Its translation: CSVSHAGRTGELFF.

Worth noting for this clonotype: This beta chain was picked up by a library intended for alpha chains and is off target, so its count carries little meaning. This chain joins TRBV18 and TRBJ2-1; tentative D call: TRBD1 (6 bases). The CDR3 loop spans 11 amino acids. V dropped 8 bases and J dropped 15 bases, with 17 bases sitting between them. CDR1 and CDR2 from the germline V gene are KGHSH and LQKENI. In nucleotides, the CDR3 is TGTGCCAGCACACAGAGGCAGGGGCCGTTCTTC. Encoded protein: CASTQRQGPFF. Using reference TRBV18 and TRBJ2-1 for the parts outside the CDR3, the full variable domain is NAGVMQNPRHLVRRRGQEARLRCSPMKGHSHVYWYRQLPEEGLKFMVYLQKENIIDESGMPKERFSAEFPKEGPSILRIQQVVRGDSAAYFCASTQRQGPFFGPGTRLTVL.

By sample share, this clonotype is medium-sized. This beta chain appears as a stray read in a library generated for alpha chains; its size is not informative. The V and J genes are TRBV7-9 and TRBJ2-7; 7 positions match TRBD1. Germline values: CDR1 SEHNR, CDR2 FQNEAQ (reference sequence). The trim removed 1 base at V and 2 bases at J, leaving 5 bases unmatched. The CDR3 extends over 15 amino acids. CDR3 coding DNA: TGTGCCAGCAGCTTAGAGGCAGGGGGAGCCTACGAGCAGTACTTC. This encodes CASSLEAGGAYEQYF.

This clonotype was detected once. This beta chain is an off-target read within a library intended for alpha chains, so its frequency means little. The genes are TRBV10-3 and TRBJ2-3; 11 bases line up with TRBD2. J lost 0 bases, V lost 6 bases, and 2 bases had no gene match. CDR1 is ENHRY, CDR2 SYGVKD, per germline. The CDR3 has 15 amino acids. CDR3 sequence (DNA): TGTGCCATCAGCCGGACTAGCGGGAGCACAGATACGCAGTATTTT. Translated, it gives CAISRTSGSTDTQYF.

This clonotype showed up just a few times. In a library made to pick up alpha chains, this beta chain is a stray read with a size that means little. The chain recombines TRBV6-6 with TRBJ2-7; a weak D match, TRBD1 (5 bases). Germline assignment: CDR1 MNHNY and CDR2 SVGAGI (reference sequence). V lost 6 bases to trimming and J lost 0 bases, with 18 bases between them. The CDR3 sequence is 16 residues long. CDR3 region: CASRDQGAANSYEQYV. The CDR3 DNA reads TGTGCCAGCAGAGATCAGGGCGCCGCAAACTCCTACGAGCAGTACGTC.

A remark on this clonotype: This beta chain is an off-target read within a library intended for alpha chains, so its frequency means little. The chain couples TRBV18 to TRBJ2-5, with TRBD1 identical over 7 bases. Germline assignment: CDR1 KGHSH and CDR2 LQKENI. V was pared by 2 bases and J by 3 bases, with 3 bases of the junction left unmatched. The length of the CDR3 is 14 residues. CDR3 loop: CASSPTGVEETQYF. CDR3 coding DNA: TGTGCCAGCTCACCAACAGGGGTCGAAGAGACCCAGTACTTC.

Points on this clonotype: This beta chain slipped into a library made for alpha chains as a stray read, so its size is not meaningful. V gene TRBV25-1 combines with J gene TRBJ2-3; D is undetermined. The V end lost 3 bases, the J end lost 1 base, and 8 bases lay between the germline ends. This CDR3 has 14 amino acids. Germline assignment: CDR1 MGHDK and CDR2 SYGVNS. CDR3 region: CASSEPFRTDTQYF. The CDR3 DNA is TGTGCCAGCAGTGAGCCATTCCGCACAGATACGCAGTATTTT.

This clonotype was found a few times. This beta chain appears as a stray read in a library generated for alpha chains; its size is not informative. This rearrangement joins TRBV18 to TRBJ2-5; 7 positions agree with TRBD2. CDR1 is KGHSH, CDR2 LQKENI, per germline. This CDR3 spans 14 amino acids. The junction had 3 bases not matched to a gene; V was cut back by 3 bases and J by 2 bases. CDR3 nucleotide sequence: TGTGCCAGCTCACCTGGCGGGAGACAAGAGACCCAGTACTTC. It is translated as CASSPGGRQETQYF. Complete variable domain (other parts from reference TRBV18 and TRBJ2-5): NAGVMQNPRHLVRRRGQEARLRCSPMKGHSHVYWYRQLPEEGLKFMVYLQKENIIDESGMPKERFSAEFPKEGPSILRIQQVVRGDSAAYFCASSPGGRQETQYFGPGTRLLVL.

Points on this clonotype: The CDR3 ends on some other residue instead of the conserved phenylalanine or tryptophan, so this is likely a read error. This beta chain is an off-target read within a library intended for alpha chains, so its frequency means little. The chain has TRBV9 and TRBJ2-5; 8 bases map to TRBD2. Germline loops: CDR1 SGDLS, CDR2 YYNGEE. J lost 0 bases, V lost 3 bases, and 7 bases had no gene match. This CDR3 is built from 16 residues. The chain's CDR3 is CASSESVAGHQETQYY. The CDR3 DNA sequence: TGTGCCAGCAGCGAGTCAGTAGCGGGGCACCAAGAGACCCAGTACTAC.

To note about this clonotype: The library was built for alpha chains, so this beta chain is an off-target read and its size means little. The chain is built from TRBV6-1 and TRBJ2-1, with TRBD2 identical over 9 bases. Losses at the gene ends were 1 base for V and 7 bases for J; bases not matched to a gene: 5. Per the germline V gene, CDR1 is MNHNS and CDR2 is SASEGT. The CDR3 is made up of 15 amino acids. CDR3 residues: CASSEGSGSRNEQFF. CDR3 nucleotides: TGTGCCAGCAGTGAAGGTAGCGGGAGTAGGAATGAGCAGTTCTTC.

As to this clonotype: This beta chain turned up in a library designed for alpha chains; as an off-target read, its abundance says little. The CDR3 spells CASSVGSQRNTIYF. The CDR3 DNA reads as TGTGCCAGCAGCGTAGGTTCACAACGAAACACCATATATTTT. This chain uses TRBV9 with TRBJ1-3; no firm D call. Trimming took off 0 bases at V and 5 bases at J, with 9 bases between the two ends. Per the germline V gene, CDR1 is SGDLS and CDR2 is YYNGEE. The CDR3 is made up of 14 amino acids.

The table lists this clonotype with a few counts. This beta chain is a stray sequence in a library constructed for alpha chains; its clone size is not meaningful. The chain carries TRBV10-3 and TRBJ2-7, with D perhaps matching TRBD1 (6 bases). Germline CDR1 is ENHRY and CDR2 is SYGVKD. The ends were cut back, 5 bases at V and 0 bases at J, with 8 bases in the middle. The CDR3 spans 13 residues. CDR3 sequence: CAISQGTSYEQYV. The CDR3 DNA reads TGTGCCATCAGTCAGGGGACCTCCTACGAGCAGTACGTC.

Points on this clonotype: Since the library was made to target alpha chains, this beta chain is a stray read and its abundance is not meaningful. The gene calls are TRBV20-1 and TRBJ2-3; D is possibly TRBD1 or TRBD2 (5 bases each). Trimming took off 2 bases at V and 0 bases at J, with 27 bases between the two ends. There are 20 residues in the CDR3. In germline, CDR1 is DFQATT, CDR2 SNEGSKA (reference sequence). The CDR3 protein is CSARPSSGTVGSPSTDTQYF. The DNA for the CDR3 is TGCAGTGCTAGACCATCCTCCGGGACCGTAGGATCCCCTAGCACAGATACGCAGTATTTT.